This TCR beta chain was identified during a study of cytotoxic CD8 clonotypes in ibrutinib-treated CLL. Study findings and constraints: Few clonotypes were public, and these shrank or held steady under treatment.

Sequencing was performed with immunoSEQ multiplex PCR; in TCRdb, only in-frame clones are kept and a portion is missing. The sample consists of some 300,000 clones, 70% to 80% of them appearing once. A note on this clone: Its specificity is unknown.

V shed 0 bases, J shed 4 bases, and the junction held 11 bases outside the gene matches. Germline CDR1 SGHDN, CDR2 FVKESK. The CDR3 is 18 amino acids. Sequenced material: PBMCs, taken before ibrutinib treatment. The chain is built from TRBV14 and TRBJ2-3; TRBD2 aligns across 9 bases. The TCR was taken from a human donor with chronic lymphocytic leukemia. The CDR3 sequence is CASSQEWSSGSFADTQYF. In DNA, the CDR3 is TGTGCCAGCAGCCAAGAATGGAGTAGCGGGAGTTTTGCAGATACGCAGTATTTT.